This section outlines one TCR beta chain sequence together with its context. Its antigen is not yet known. Base qualities are not recorded, but no much larger clone differs from it by a single base. Library construction relied on the immunoSEQ multiplex PCR assay. Drawn from immuneACCESS, this table holds only the in-frame rearrangements with V and J called that TCRdb kept. Clones are partly lost; checked studies trace under half to an unresolved V gene and leave the rest unexplained. Within this sample are over 25,000 clones, with 85% to 95% of them counted one time only. The ten largest clones represent around 0.45% of the sample. The sample belongs to a study of T cell changes during pregnancy in multiple sclerosis (dated by TCRdb to between 2018 and 2021). About the study as a whole: In women with multiple sclerosis, the researchers looked at how the T cell repertoire shifted as pregnancy progressed.

The germline V gene specifies SGHRS as CDR1 and YFSETQ as CDR2. A distance of 8 bases separates the germline ends of V and J, which lose 0 bases and 1 base respectively. From the cysteine through the phenylalanine, the CDR3 covers 15 amino acids. The retained sequence is limited to the CDR3, 45 bases, with the frame set at the first base. The TCR was taken from a female donor with multiple sclerosis, enrolled in a pregnancy study. The chain uses TRBV5-1 and TRBJ2-1; the D gene cannot be named for sure. This material consisted of CD4+ T cells from peripheral blood mononuclear cells, taken in the second trimester of pregnancy. CDR3 reads: CASSLDSPSYNEQFF. At the DNA level, the sequence is TGCGCCAGCAGCTTGGACTCCCCTTCCTACAATGAGCAGTTCTTC.